Included here is one T cell receptor (beta chain) sequence, with context. Its antigen is unknown. As to time point: week 3, after first cycle of checkpoint inhibitor. Sampling occurred pretreatment (T0) and at week 3 (W3), after cycle one of checkpoint blockade. Patients with prior systemic cancer treatment, concomitant immunosuppressants, or other active malignancies were excluded. The sample is drawn from a study of blood T cell dynamics during melanoma immunotherapy. Measured with immunoSEQ multiplex PCR; TCRdb has only the in-frame clones, and not every one. The sample holds 25,000 to 35,000 clones, roughly 84% seen once. Findings and caveats of the study: PBMC repertoires of eventual disease-control patients split at W3 into clonality or diversity gains.

The starting material was blood, obtained from a patient treated with checkpoint blockade. This receptor was identified in a human donor with melanoma.

CDR3 DNA sequence: TGCGCCAGCAGCCTTGGGGAGGGATATGAAAAACTGTTTTTT. This sequence encodes CASSLGEGYEKLFF. The genes are TRBV4-1 and TRBJ1-4, with D unclear. The V end was cut by 4 bases, the J end by 6 bases, with 12 bases between. Germline assignment: CDR1 MGHRA and CDR2 YSYEKL. CDR3 length: 14 amino acids.